The clone carrying this T cell receptor (beta chain) was seen a handful of times. As yet, its antigen is unknown. The sample belongs to a study of identical twins' blood T cells. Findings of the study overall: Abundant TCRbeta CDR3s overlapped more between twins than with unrelated donors. Even for out-of-frame TCRbeta, twins reportedly shared V gene usage much more than unrelated donors. Shared CDR3 clonotype counts between two donors mainly tracked the product of their cloneset sizes, twins included.

TCRdb reanalysed the 5' RACE reads using MiXCR and keeps one entry per CDR3 protein. The sample has 350,000 to 400,000 distinct CDR3 sequences, about 28% seen once. Trimming removed 2 bases from V and 5 bases from J, with 12 bases in between. This CDR3 has 15 amino acids. Per germline, CDR1 SGHVS and CDR2 FQNEAQ. This clonotype was sampled from a woman between 18 and 49 years old in good health. The specimen was PBMCs. The chain links TRBV7-8 to TRBJ1-4; weak D call: TRBD1 (5 bases). The CDR3 DNA sequence: TGTGCCAGCAGCTTATTTCTCCGGGGGAATGAAAAACTGTTTTTT. This gives the protein CASSLFLRGNEKLFF.